Presented here are 27 T cell receptor beta chains from one specimen sequenced in a study of blood T cell repertoires in COVID-19. The repertoire was sequenced with immunoSEQ multiplex PCR; TCRdb's copy has only in-frame clones and lacks some. Counted here are 180,000 or so clones, around 83% occurring once; the ten biggest clones make up almost 1%. Sequenced sample: peripheral blood. Receptors originate from a man between 18 and 35 years old with acute or convalescent COVID-19.

Of note for this clone: The same CDR3 can be traced to other DNA sequences in this sample. The chain carries TRBV11-2 and TRBJ1-2, with D possibly TRBD1 on 6 matching bases. Germline CDR1 reads SGHAT; CDR2 reads FQNNGV. Between the trimmed V and J ends, which lost 4 bases and 8 bases, there was a span of 14 bases. The length of the CDR3 is 13 residues. This chain's CDR3 is CASSYAGGNGYTF. The CDR3 DNA is TGTGCCAGCAGCTATGCGGGGGGCAACGGCTACACCTTC.

This sequence joins TRBV29-1 and TRBJ2-2; tentative D call: TRBD2 (5 bases). Trimming stripped 4 bases from V and 1 base from J, with 10 bases between. There are 14 residues in the CDR3. Germline CDR1 SQVTM, CDR2 ANQGSEA. The CDR3 protein is CSVGGVGNTGELFF. In DNA form, the CDR3 reads TGCAGCGTTGGGGGAGTGGGGAACACCGGGGAGCTGTTTTTT.

The rearrangement uses TRBV19 and TRBJ1-1; 7 positions agree with TRBD1. CDR1 is LNHDA and CDR2 is SQIVND in the germline V gene (reference sequence). This CDR3 contains 13 residues. V was pared by 6 bases and J by 4 bases, with 5 bases of the junction left unmatched. The CDR3 reads CASSQTGSTEAFF. CDR3 DNA sequence: TGTGCCAGTAGCCAGACAGGGAGCACTGAAGCTTTCTTT.

The chain employs TRBV29-1 and TRBJ1-1, with a tentative D call TRBD1 (5 bases). The CDR3 loop spans 16 amino acids. Trimming removed 1 base from V and 0 bases from J, with 15 bases in between. Germline CDR1 reads SQVTM; CDR2 reads ANQGSEA. CDR3 residues: CSVEAPLTALNTEAFF. The CDR3 DNA reads TGCAGCGTTGAAGCCCCCTTGACAGCTTTGAACACTGAAGCTTTCTTT.

The V and J genes are TRBV19 and TRBJ2-7; TRBD1 matches 7 bases. This CDR3 has 14 amino acids. Losses at the gene ends were 6 bases for V and 6 bases for J; bases not matched to a gene: 11. Germline V gives CDR1 LNHDA, CDR2 SQIVND (reference sequence). The CDR3 region is CASRETGYTGEQYF. The CDR3 region has the DNA TGTGCCAGTAGGGAGACAGGGTACACGGGCGAGCAGTACTTC.

The chain combines TRBV6-5 with TRBJ1-1, with 9 bases aligning to TRBD1. CDR3 size: 14 residues. CDR1 and CDR2 from the germline V gene are MNHEY and SVGAGI. J was trimmed by 5 bases and V by 5 bases; bases with no gene match: 6. The CDR3 sequence is CASSQGTGQTEAFF. The DNA of the CDR3 is TGTGCCAGCAGTCAGGGGACAGGGCAGACTGAAGCTTTCTTT.

V gene TRBV4-2 combines with J gene TRBJ1-5; D is possibly TRBD1 (5 bases). The V and J ends lost 0 bases and 0 bases respectively, with 9 bases between them. The length of the CDR3 is 16 residues. Germline V gene data show CDR1 as LGHNA and CDR2 as YNFKEQ. The CDR3 DNA reads TGTGCCAGCAGCCAAGATCAGGGTTATAGCAATCAGCCCCAGCATTTT. This gives the protein CASSQDQGYSNQPQHF.

This clone has more than one count but fewer than ten. The genes are TRBV5-1 and TRBJ2-1, with 7 nucleotides matching TRBD2. From germline, CDR1 is SGHRS and CDR2 YFSETQ. The junction had 6 bases not matched to a gene; V was cut back by 2 bases and J by 1 base. CDR3 length: 16 residues. CDR3 nucleotide sequence: TGCGCCAGCAGCTTCCCACTAGCGAGTTCCTACAATGAGCAGTTCTTC. Its translation: CASSFPLASSYNEQFF.

In DNA, the CDR3 is TGTGCCACCAGTGATGGTTTGGGGGGGCCGGGGAATGAAAAACTGTTTTTT. This encodes CATSDGLGGPGNEKLFF. The rearrangement links TRBV24-1 to TRBJ1-4, with a tentative D call TRBD1 (6 bases). V dropped 3 bases and J dropped 5 bases, with 18 bases sitting between them. CDR3 length: 17 residues. Germline V gene data show CDR1 as KGHDR and CDR2 as SFDVKD.

The sample holds one count of this clone. This chain connects TRBV9 to TRBJ2-1, with TRBD2 identical over 8 bases. J was trimmed by 0 bases and V by 4 bases; bases with no gene match: 6. The CDR3 totals 16 residues. The germline V gene has CDR1 SGDLS and CDR2 YYNGEE. The CDR3 loop reads CASSLGLASSYNEQFF. The DNA of the CDR3 is TGTGCCAGCAGCTTAGGACTAGCTAGCTCCTACAATGAGCAGTTCTTC.

This clone was counted between two and nine times. This sequence joins TRBV7-6 and TRBJ1-1; tentatively, D is TRBD1 (6 bases). Trimming shortened V by 5 bases and J by 1 base, and 17 bases separated the two germline ends. The CDR3 extends over 16 amino acids. Germline-derived CDR1 and CDR2 are SGHVS and FNYEAQ. The CDR3 nucleotides read TGTGCCAGCAGCCACAGGGTAAAGGGGCAGAACACTGAAGCTTTCTTT. This gives the protein CASSHRVKGQNTEAFF. Variable domain in full (rest from reference TRBV7-6 and TRBJ1-1): GAGVSQSPRYKVTKRGQDVALRCDPISGHVSLYWYRQALGQGPEFLTYFNYEAQQDKSGLPNDRFSAERPEGSISTLTIQRTEQRDSAMYRCASSHRVKGQNTEAFFGQGTRLTVV.

The chain carries TRBV29-1 and TRBJ1-2; weak D call: TRBD1 (5 bases). CDR1 is SQVTM, CDR2 ANQGSEA, per germline. The V end was cut by 7 bases, the J end by 4 bases, with 19 bases between. This CDR3 is 14 amino acids long. Written as DNA, the CDR3 is TGCAGCGGGAGCGAGTGGGGGGAAGGCTATGGCTACACCTTC. Encoded protein: CSGSEWGEGYGYTF. Complete variable domain (other parts from reference TRBV29-1 and TRBJ1-2): SAVISQKPSRDICQRGTSLTIQCQVDSQVTMMFWYRQQPGQSLTLIATANQGSEATYESGFVIDKFPISRPNLTFSTLTVSNMSPEDSSIYLCSGSEWGEGYGYTFGSGTRLTVV.

The gene calls are TRBV6-4 and TRBJ1-1; D gene unclear. Germline CDR1 MRHNA, CDR2 SNTAGT. V was shortened by 5 bases and J by 0 bases, with 16 bases between the two germline ends. This CDR3 contains 16 residues. CDR3 bases: TGTGCCAGCAGTTTATGGTATGAGGAAATGAACACTGAAGCTTTCTTT. The encoded protein is CASSLWYEEMNTEAFF.

Written as DNA, the CDR3 is TGTGCCAGCAGAGCTAGCGGGGGGCGGGGGCAAGAGACCCAGTACTTC. This gives the protein CASRASGGRGQETQYF. The chain combines TRBV11-2 with TRBJ2-5; TRBD2 matches at 11 bases. V gave up 6 bases and J gave up 2 bases; unmatched junction bases: 8. This CDR3 spans 16 amino acids. Germline lookup yields CDR1 SGHAT and CDR2 FQNNGV.

The V call is TRBV28, the J call TRBJ2-2, with a weak D call TRBD2 (6 bases). The CDR3 covers 15 residues. V was pared by 4 bases and J by 0 bases, with 9 bases between. Germline V gives CDR1 MDHEN, CDR2 SYDVKM. CDR3 sequence (DNA): TGTGCCAGCAGTTCCGGGGGTTCGAACACCGGGGAGCTGTTTTTT. It specifies CASSSGGSNTGELFF.

The chain joins TRBV12-3 or TRBV12-4 to TRBJ2-5, with D hard to call. The ends were cut back, 7 bases at V and 5 bases at J, with 14 bases in the middle. This CDR3 is built from 13 residues. The CDR3, as DNA: TGTGCCAGCAACGGGTCCCCTCGGGAGACCCAGTACTTC. It codes for CASNGSPRETQYF.

The chain has TRBV5-1 and TRBJ2-1, with 10 bases that match TRBD2. CDR3 length: 15 amino acids. Germline trimming cut 0 bases from V and 7 bases from J; bases unmatched to any gene: 4. The germline CDR1 and CDR2 sequences are SGHRS and YFSETQ. The CDR3 coding sequence is TGCGCCAGCAGCTTGGAAGCGGGGGGGTATAATGAGCAGTTCTTC. Protein: CASSLEAGGYNEQFF.

This chain uses TRBV5-1 with TRBJ2-7; 7 bases line up with TRBD2. Germline V lookup: CDR1 SGHRS, CDR2 YFSETQ. There are 15 residues in the CDR3. The V and J ends lost 3 bases and 4 bases, in that order; junction bases with no gene match: 10. The CDR3 region is CASSSTRGTGYEQYF. The DNA of the CDR3 is TGCGCCAGCAGCTCGACGCGGGGGACCGGTTACGAGCAGTACTTC.

V is TRBV9 and J is TRBJ1-3; 9 positions agree with TRBD1. V gave up 2 bases and J gave up 5 bases; unmatched junction bases: 8. Per germline, CDR1 SGDLS and CDR2 YYNGEE. The CDR3 contains 16 residues. The CDR3 region has the DNA TGTGCCAGCAGCGTGGAACCTGGGACAGGGCGAAACACCATATATTTT. Translating gives CASSVEPGTGRNTIYF.

The CDR3 nucleotides are TGTGCCAGCAGCCCCGGGACAGGGCGTGAAAAACTGTTTTTT. Amino acids: CASSPGTGREKLFF. This chain links TRBV6-5 with TRBJ1-4; TRBD1 matches 9 bases. Per the germline V gene, CDR1 is MNHEY and CDR2 is SVGAGI. Trimming cost V 6 bases and J 7 bases; bases outside gene matches: 6. The length of the CDR3 is 14 residues.

The V gene is TRBV10-1, the J gene TRBJ2-7, with TRBD2 as a possible D gene (7 bases). Germline CDR1 WNHNN, CDR2 SYGVQD (reference sequence). This CDR3 spans 13 amino acids. The CDR3 DNA sequence: TGCGCAGAAGTGGGGGGGGCGCGCTACGAGCAGTACGTC. This codes for CAEVGGARYEQYV.

The CDR3 region has the DNA TGTGCCAGCAGCTTAAGAAGTTTAGGTCAGGGTTCTGAAGCTTTCTTT. Amino acids: CASSLRSLGQGSEAFF. The V and J genes are TRBV7-3 and TRBJ1-1; possibly TRBD1 for D (5 bases). The CDR3 consists of 16 residues. V was clipped by 1 base and J by 6 bases, with 18 bases between them. Germline V gene sequence: CDR1 SGHTA, CDR2 FQGTGA.

The V gene is TRBV12-3 or TRBV12-4, the J gene TRBJ2-3; no clear D. The CDR3 covers 12 residues. The V and J ends lost 5 bases and 6 bases respectively, with 9 bases between them. CDR3 coding DNA: TGTGCCAGCAGTCCCCGGTGGGATACGCAGTATTTT. Translated, it gives CASSPRWDTQYF.

This clone was seen a single time. J is TRBJ2-1 and V is TRBV27, with 7 bases matching TRBD1. V lost 2 bases, J lost 4 bases, and 5 bases stayed unmatched. CDR3 length: 15 residues. Germline CDR1 is MNHEY and CDR2 is SMNVEV (reference sequence). CDR3 DNA: TGTGCCAGCAGTTTAGAGGGGGCCGGGTACAATGAGCAGTTCTTC. This gives the protein CASSLEGAGYNEQFF.

The V gene is TRBV3-1 (or the pseudogene TRBV3-2), the J gene TRBJ1-1; D gene ambiguous. Germline V gives CDR1 LGHDT, CDR2 YNNKEL (reference sequence). The CDR3 consists of 12 residues. V was cut by 1 base and J by 7 bases, with 7 bases left in between. CDR3 in amino acids: CASSQGLREAFF. The CDR3 nucleotides are TGTGCCAGCAGCCAAGGACTTCGTGAAGCTTTCTTT.

This chain connects TRBV18 to TRBJ2-3; 9 bases are shared with TRBD1. This CDR3 has 18 amino acids. Per germline, CDR1 KGHSH and CDR2 LQKENI. V was clipped by 6 bases and J by 6 bases; unmatched bases: 19. This chain's CDR3 is CASSTTNAPGQGRDTQYF. The CDR3 bases are TGTGCCAGCTCGACTACCAATGCCCCGGGACAGGGAAGGGATACGCAGTATTTT.

This chain links TRBV12-5 with TRBJ2-1; 9 bases line up with TRBD1. Germline trimming cut 6 bases from V and 2 bases from J; bases unmatched to any gene: 8. Germline CDR1 and CDR2: LGHNT and FRNRAP. The CDR3 is 16 residues long. CDR3 sequence (DNA): TGTGCTAGTGGCCCCCCAAACAGGGGGCCCTACAATGAGCAGTTCTTC. Its translation is CASGPPNRGPYNEQFF.